This T cell receptor beta chain was retrieved from a study of vaccination and CD4 T cells after COVID-19. Whole-study context: The post-vaccine samples came a median approximately 75 days after dose two (range 14 to 241).

Notes on this clonotype: Its antigen is undetermined.

The germline gives CDR1 SNHLY, CDR2 FYNNEI. The CDR3 consists of 12 residues. The germline V and J ends were trimmed by 6 bases and 6 bases, with 11 bases remaining between them. Treatment indicated: 10-day PBMC culture with coronavirus spike peptide pools or control peptides (ViraFEST assay). According to the study, CD4+ T cells from the unexposed donor were gathered ahead of the COVID-19 pandemic (2011-2018). Cultured CD4+ T cells had their DNA profiled by the Oncomine TCR Beta short-read assay. A single record per CDR3 protein comes from TCRdb applying MiXCR to the PCR reads. The data show almost 7,500 distinct CDR3 sequences, around 40% seen once.

Specimen: CD4+ T cells from blood, cultured in vitro. The source of this sequence is a human donor in good health. J is TRBJ1-1 and V is TRBV2; a possible D gene is TRBD1 (6 bases). The CDR3 DNA reads TGTGCCAGCAGCGCCAGGGGATCTGAAGCTTTCTTT. Its translation: CASSARGSEAFF. Filled out from reference TRBV2 and TRBJ1-1, the complete variable domain reads EPEVTQTPSHQVTQMGQEVILRCVPISNHLYFYWYRQILGQKVEFLVSFYNNEISEKSEIFDDQFSVERPDGSNFTLKIRSTKLEDSAMYFCASSARGSEAFFGQGTRLTVV.